Presented here are 30 T cell receptor beta chains from one specimen sequenced in a study of T cells in tuberculosis. The method was immunoSEQ multiplex PCR; TCRdb's version includes in-frame clones alone and lacks a portion of them. The table lists roughly 61,000 clones, 88% of them singletons. Sorting used thawed, overnight-rested PBMC stained with anti-CD3, a viability dye and GMM-loaded CD1B tetramer. The lipid loaded on the CD1B tetramers was C32 glucose monomycolate from Rhodococcus equi. The sequenced sample was CD1b-GMM tetramer-negative cells sorted from PBMCs. These TCRs come from an adult woman with latent tuberculosis.

The chain combines TRBV5-4 with TRBJ1-4; 8 bases match TRBD1. The CDR3 sequence is 14 residues long. Germline V CDR1 and CDR2: SGHNT, YYREEE (reference sequence). The junction had 2 bases not matched to a gene; V was cut back by 4 bases and J by 3 bases. The CDR3 DNA is TGTGCCAGCAGCATACAGGGGGCTAATGAAAAACTGTTTTTT. Its protein is CASSIQGANEKLFF.

The chain recombines TRBV7-9 with TRBJ1-6; 10 nucleotides match TRBD1. Germline CDR1 and CDR2: SEHNR and FQNEAQ (reference sequence). The CDR3 is 15 amino acids. The J segment lost 6 bases and the V segment lost 5 bases, leaving 4 bases of the junction unmatched. CDR3 nucleotides: TGTGCCAGCAGCCTAGGGACAGGGGTTAATTCACCCCTCCACTTT. Its translation is CASSLGTGVNSPLHF.

The rearrangement links TRBV15 to TRBJ2-1, with TRBD1 matching over 9 bases. Germline loops: CDR1 LNHNV, CDR2 YYDKDF (reference sequence). Unmatched junction bases numbered 8, after V lost 5 bases and J lost 0 bases. CDR3 length: 17 residues. For the CDR3, the DNA is TGTGCCACCAGCGGTACCGGGACAGGGTTCTCCTACAATGAGCAGTTCTTC. Translation: CATSGTGTGFSYNEQFF.

This chain connects TRBV30 to TRBJ2-3, with unresolved D. Germline CDR1 is GTSNPN and CDR2 is SVGIG (reference sequence). Trimming removed 0 bases from V and 6 bases from J, with 4 bases in between. The CDR3 is 11 amino acids. The CDR3 sequence: CAWSVVDTQYF. Written as DNA, the CDR3 is TGTGCCTGGAGTGTCGTCGATACGCAGTATTTT.

The J gene is TRBJ2-2, the V gene TRBV19, with 8 bases lining up with TRBD1. The length of the CDR3 is 15 residues. Germline V gene sequence: CDR1 LNHDA, CDR2 SQIVND (reference sequence). Trimming removed 7 bases from V and 0 bases from J; junction bases left unmatched: 4. CDR3 bases: TGTGCCAGTAAACGGACAGGGTCGAACACCGGGGAGCTGTTTTTT. Its translation: CASKRTGSNTGELFF.

The chain couples TRBV5-6 to TRBJ1-4; no firm D call. CDR1 and CDR2 from the germline V gene are SGHDT and YYEEEE. The CDR3 has 13 amino acids. Trimming took off 0 bases at V and 4 bases at J, with 4 bases between the two ends. The CDR3 DNA follows: TGTGCCAGCAGCTTGGACGGTAATGAAAAACTGTTTTTT. It yields the protein CASSLDGNEKLFF.

V is TRBV2 and J is TRBJ2-3, with a tentative D call TRBD2 (6 bases). CDR3 length equals 16 residues. The V end was cut by 1 base, the J end by 3 bases, with 14 bases between. Germline CDR1 reads SNHLY; CDR2 reads FYNNEI. As DNA, the CDR3 is TGTGCCAGCAGTGAAGGGGGCTTGGGGGGTACAGATACGCAGTATTTT. Translating gives CASSEGGLGGTDTQYF.

The genes are TRBV11-2 and TRBJ2-7, with 12 bases identical to TRBD1. Germline values: CDR1 SGHAT, CDR2 FQNNGV. J gave up 2 bases and V 5 bases, and 7 bases lay outside the gene matches. The CDR3 contains 16 residues. CDR3 in DNA: TGTGCCAGCAGCCGTTGGGGGACAGGGGGCCCCTACGAGCAGTACTTC. It encodes CASSRWGTGGPYEQYF.

CDR3 DNA sequence: TGTGCCAGCAGCTTAGTCGGGGGGGTGAATGAGCAGTTCTTC. It codes for CASSLVGGVNEQFF. The chain combines TRBV7-3 with TRBJ2-1; 8 bases line up with TRBD2. The trim removed 2 bases at V and 7 bases at J, leaving 4 bases unmatched. This CDR3 comprises 14 residues. In germline, CDR1 is SGHTA, CDR2 FQGTGA.

This clone was found a few times. This sequence joins TRBV11-2 and TRBJ2-3; D is undetermined. The CDR3 loop spans 14 amino acids. Germline V CDR1 and CDR2: SGHAT, FQNNGV. V dropped 5 bases and J dropped 3 bases, with 12 bases sitting between them. The CDR3 spells CASSLQVATDTQYF. DNA of the CDR3: TGTGCCAGCAGCCTCCAGGTGGCAACAGATACGCAGTATTTT.

This sequence joins TRBV19 and TRBJ1-2; 8 nucleotides align to TRBD1. With 6 bases clipped from V and 4 bases from J, the junction kept 7 bases outside the gene matches. The germline CDR1 and CDR2 sequences are LNHDA and SQIVND (reference sequence). The CDR3 runs to 14 residues. CDR3 amino acids: CASRVDRVPYGYTF. In nucleotides, the CDR3 is TGTGCCAGTAGGGTGGACAGGGTGCCCTATGGCTACACCTTC.

The rearrangement joins TRBV19 to TRBJ2-1; TRBD1 might be the D (6 bases). Germline loops: CDR1 LNHDA, CDR2 SQIVND (reference sequence). This CDR3 has 14 residues. Trimming stripped 5 bases from V and 2 bases from J, with 10 bases between. The CDR3 here is CASSGGGTYNEQFF. The CDR3 region has the DNA TGTGCCAGTAGTGGGGGCGGAACCTACAATGAGCAGTTCTTC.

The rearrangement uses TRBV5-4 and TRBJ1-2; 8 bases are shared with TRBD1. In germline, CDR1 is SGHNT, CDR2 YYREEE (reference sequence). With V trimmed by 4 bases and J by 6 bases, 8 bases remained unmatched. The length of the CDR3 is 14 residues. CDR3 in DNA: TGTGCCAGCAGCCTGGAAAACAGGGGGAATGGCTACACCTTC. It is translated as CASSLENRGNGYTF.

This clone was seen a handful of times. This chain joins TRBV5-1 and TRBJ1-1; 10 bases agree with TRBD1. The CDR3 is made up of 17 amino acids. Germline loops: CDR1 SGHRS, CDR2 YFSETQ. Trimming cost V 0 bases and J 4 bases; bases outside gene matches: 9. DNA of the CDR3: TGCGCCAGCAGCTTGGGCCCTCGGACAGGGGGGAGCACTGAAGCTTTCTTT. It translates to CASSLGPRTGGSTEAFF. The full variable domain, rest sourced from reference TRBV5-1 and TRBJ1-1, is KAGVTQTPRYLIKTRGQQVTLSCSPISGHRSVSWYQQTPGQGLQFLFEYFSETQRNKGNFPGRFSGRQFSNSRSEMNVSTLELGDSALYLCASSLGPRTGGSTEAFFGQGTRLTVV.

This clone showed up just once. CDR3 sequence reads: CASSYSPRQGYEQYF. The CDR3 region has the DNA TGTGCCAGCAGTTATAGCCCCCGACAGGGCTACGAGCAGTACTTC. This chain connects TRBV6-6 to TRBJ2-7; 7 bases line up with TRBD1. Trimming took 3 bases from V and 3 from J; bases not matched to a gene: 8. There are 15 residues in the CDR3. Germline loops: CDR1 MNHNY, CDR2 SVGAGI (reference sequence).

The chain joins TRBV2 to TRBJ2-2, with TRBD2 as a possible D gene (5 bases). Germline assignment: CDR1 SNHLY and CDR2 FYNNEI. This CDR3 comprises 14 residues. V was cut by 7 bases and J by 2 bases, with 11 bases left in between. In DNA, the CDR3 is TGTGCCAGCATCGGGCGGGTTAACACCGGGGAGCTGTTTTTT. Its protein product is CASIGRVNTGELFF. The full variable domain, completed using reference TRBV2 and TRBJ2-2, is EPEVTQTPSHQVTQMGQEVILRCVPISNHLYFYWYRQILGQKVEFLVSFYNNEISEKSEIFDDQFSVERPDGSNFTLKIRSTKLEDSAMYFCASIGRVNTGELFFGEGSRLTVL.

V is TRBV7-2 and J is TRBJ2-7; 7 bases match TRBD2. V dropped 5 bases and J dropped 2; count of bases not matched to a gene: 6. Germline lookup yields CDR1 SGHTA and CDR2 FQGNSA. The CDR3 is 14 amino acids. CDR3 region: CASSISGLPYEQYF. DNA for the CDR3: TGTGCCAGCAGCATTAGCGGGCTACCCTACGAGCAGTACTTC.

V gene TRBV6-6 combines with J gene TRBJ2-7, with a tentative D call TRBD1 (6 bases). V was clipped by 2 bases and J by 4 bases, with 15 bases between them. CDR3 size: 15 residues. Looked up from germline, CDR1 is MNHNY and CDR2 is SVGAGI (reference sequence). CDR3 DNA: TGTGCCAGCAGTTACCTGTCCAGGGGTAAATACGAGCAGTACTTC. It specifies CASSYLSRGKYEQYF.

The J gene is TRBJ2-7, the V gene TRBV10-3, with D possibly matching TRBD1 (6 bases). CDR1 ENHRY and CDR2 SYGVKD come from the germline V gene. There are 12 residues in the CDR3. The V gene lost 10 bases and the J gene lost 2 bases, with 12 bases spanning the gap. In DNA, the CDR3 is TGTGCCACCCAGGGGCAGACCTACGAGCAGTACTTC. Encoded protein: CATQGQTYEQYF.

The chain couples TRBV7-4 to TRBJ2-5, with unresolved D. The germline CDR1 and CDR2 sequences are SGHVT and SQSDAQ. This CDR3 spans 14 amino acids. The V and J ends lost 5 bases and 0 bases respectively, with 10 bases between them. The CDR3 coding sequence is TGTGCCAGCAGCACGGTTTGTTACCAAGAGACCCAGTACTTC. Translating it yields CASSTVCYQETQYF.

V usage is TRBV7-2 and J usage is TRBJ1-3; D not certain. Trimming removed 1 base at V and 0 bases at J, with 7 bases between. Germline assignment: CDR1 SGHTA and CDR2 FQGNSA. CDR3 length: 15 amino acids. CDR3 region: CASSLGGRSGNTIYF. The CDR3 DNA sequence: TGTGCCAGCAGCTTAGGAGGGCGCTCTGGAAACACCATATATTTT. Full variable domain (outside the CDR3, taken from reference TRBV7-2 and TRBJ1-3): GAGVSQSPSNKVTEKGKDVELRCDPISGHTALYWYRQSLGQGLEFLIYFQGNSAPDKSGLPSDRFSAERTGGSVSTLTIQRTQQEDSAVYLCASSLGGRSGNTIYFGEGSWLTVV.

V is TRBV30 and J is TRBJ1-5; D gene uncertain. The CDR3 loop spans 13 amino acids. Deletions cut 0 bases from V and 4 bases from J, with 7 bases between. From germline, CDR1 is GTSNPN and CDR2 SVGIG (reference sequence). CDR3 DNA sequence: TGTGCCTGGAGTGTTCACGGGAATCAGCCCCAGCATTTT. The encoded protein is CAWSVHGNQPQHF. Filled out from reference TRBV30 and TRBJ1-5, the complete variable domain reads SQTIHQWPATLVQPVGSPLSLECTVEGTSNPNLYWYRQAAGRGLQLLFYSVGIGQISSEVPQNLSASRPQDRQFILSSKKLLLSDSGFYLCAWSVHGNQPQHFGDGTRLSIL.

The CDR3 region is CASSDGETQYF. Written as DNA, the CDR3 is TGTGCCAGCAGCGACGGGGAGACCCAGTACTTC. This chain connects TRBV9 to TRBJ2-5; unclear D gene. The germline V gene has CDR1 SGDLS and CDR2 YYNGEE. The CDR3 totals 11 residues. With 3 bases removed from V and 5 bases from J, the gap between germline ends came to 5 bases.

This chain links TRBV15 with TRBJ2-3; D remains unclear. With 0 bases removed from V and 4 bases from J, the gap between germline ends came to 14 bases. This CDR3 is 16 amino acids long. The germline V gene has CDR1 LNHNV and CDR2 YYDKDF (reference sequence). The CDR3 sequence is CATSREFGSVADTQYF. CDR3 nucleotide sequence: TGTGCCACCAGCAGAGAGTTCGGTAGTGTGGCAGATACGCAGTATTTT.

The J gene is TRBJ2-5, the V gene TRBV7-6, with a tentative D call TRBD2 (7 bases). This CDR3 region has 17 residues. Trimming shortened V by 5 bases and J by 5 bases, and 24 bases separated the two germline ends. Looked up from germline, CDR1 is SGHVS and CDR2 is FNYEAQ. CDR3 nucleotides: TGTGCCAGCAGCCAGGGGTGGGAGGGGCCCGTCGGGGAGACCCAGTACTTC. Its protein is CASSQGWEGPVGETQYF.

The CDR3 loop is CASSLGVAEGSEQYF. Here the CDR3 DNA reads TGTGCCAGCAGCTTGGGTGTAGCGGAGGGCTCCGAGCAGTACTTC. This chain connects TRBV13 to TRBJ2-7; possible D gene TRBD2, 6 bases. Germline-derived CDR1 and CDR2 are PRHDT and FYEKMQ (reference sequence). The CDR3 has 15 residues. V was pared by 3 bases and J by 6 bases, with 18 bases between.

V usage is TRBV19 and J usage is TRBJ2-7; 9 bases map to TRBD1. Germline V gene sequence: CDR1 LNHDA, CDR2 SQIVND (reference sequence). The CDR3 extends over 14 amino acids. The ends lost 4 bases at V and 7 bases at J; junction bases unmatched: 8. CDR3 bases: TGTGCCAGTAGTAGGTTACAGGGGGCAGAGGAGCAGTACTTC. This codes for CASSRLQGAEEQYF.

This clone was seen just once. The chain is built from TRBV5-6 and TRBJ2-1; 9 positions agree with TRBD2. The length of the CDR3 is 16 residues. From germline, CDR1 is SGHDT and CDR2 YYEEEE. V was clipped by 4 bases and J by 3 bases; unmatched bases: 8. The CDR3 is CASSGLERGDYNEQFF. In DNA, the CDR3 is TGTGCCAGCAGCGGTCTCGAGCGGGGGGACTACAATGAGCAGTTCTTC.

This chain links TRBV7-6 with TRBJ1-5; no reliable D call. Trimming took off 1 base at V and 4 bases at J, with 5 bases between the two ends. This CDR3 comprises 13 residues. Germline V CDR1 and CDR2: SGHVS, FNYEAQ. This chain's CDR3 is CASSLERNQPQHF. The CDR3 DNA sequence: TGTGCCAGCAGCTTAGAGCGGAATCAGCCCCAGCATTTT.

This chain connects TRBV11-3 to TRBJ2-1; 7 bases agree with TRBD1. Trimming cost V 8 bases and J 12 bases; bases outside gene matches: 16. CDR1 is SGHNT and CDR2 is YENEEA in the germline V gene. There are 14 residues in the CDR3. CDR3 loop: CASEPHSTGTGQFF. The DNA for the CDR3 is TGTGCCAGCGAACCCCACTCGACAGGGACCGGGCAGTTCTTC.